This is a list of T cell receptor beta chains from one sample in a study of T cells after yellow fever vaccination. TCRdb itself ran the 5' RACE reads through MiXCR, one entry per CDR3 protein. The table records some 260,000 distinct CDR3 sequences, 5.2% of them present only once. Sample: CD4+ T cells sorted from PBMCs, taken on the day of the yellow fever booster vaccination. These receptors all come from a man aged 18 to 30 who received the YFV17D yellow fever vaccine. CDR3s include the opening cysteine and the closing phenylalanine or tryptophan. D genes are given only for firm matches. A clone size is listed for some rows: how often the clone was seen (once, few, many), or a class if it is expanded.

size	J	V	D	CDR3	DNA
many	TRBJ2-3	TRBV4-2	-	CASSQETRGSQYF	TGTGCCAGCAGCCAAGAGACCCGGGGTTCGCAGTATTTT
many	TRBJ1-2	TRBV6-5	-	CASSYLRGPGYGYTF	TGTGCCAGCAGTTACCTCCGGGGGCCGGGCTATGGCTACACCTTC
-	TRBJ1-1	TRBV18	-	CASSPGAVSGLNTEAFF	TGTGCCAGCTCACCAGGTGCTGTTTCAGGACTGAACACTGAAGCTTTCTTT
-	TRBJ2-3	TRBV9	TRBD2	CASSPTLGLAGAILRYTDTQYF	TGTGCCAGCAGCCCAACATTGGGGCTAGCGGGGGCCATCCTCAGATACACAGATACGCAGTATTTT
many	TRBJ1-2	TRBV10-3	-	CAIRNREHGYGYTF	TGTGCCATCAGAAACAGGGAGCACGGCTATGGCTACACCTTC
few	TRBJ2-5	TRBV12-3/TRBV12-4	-	CASQSPREEGETQYF	TGTGCCAGTCAGTCGCCCAGGGAGGAGGGAGAGACCCAGTACTTC
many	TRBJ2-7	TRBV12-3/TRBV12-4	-	CASSLNGQAYEQYF	TGTGCCAGCAGTTTGAACGGTCAGGCTTACGAGCAGTACTTC
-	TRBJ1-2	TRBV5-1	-	CASSAAAANYGYTF	TGCGCCAGCAGCGCGGCCGCGGCTAACTATGGCTACACCTTC
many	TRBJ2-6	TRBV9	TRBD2	CASSVLAGNSGANVLTF	TGTGCCAGCAGCGTCCTAGCGGGCAACTCTGGGGCCAACGTCCTGACTTTC
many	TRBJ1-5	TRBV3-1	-	CASTLNPGSGGNQPQHF	TGTGCCAGCACCCTTAATCCAGGGTCTGGGGGCAATCAGCCCCAGCATTTT
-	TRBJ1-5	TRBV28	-	CASRNTGNQPQHF	TGTGCCAGCAGAAATACAGGGAATCAGCCCCAGCATTTT
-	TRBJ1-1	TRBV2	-	CASSSQGLVNTEAFF	TGTGCCAGCTCGAGTCAGGGCCTGGTGAACACTGAAGCTTTCTTT
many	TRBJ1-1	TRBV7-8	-	CASSLVGENTEAFF	TGTGCCAGCAGCTTAGTCGGGGAGAACACTGAAGCTTTCTTT
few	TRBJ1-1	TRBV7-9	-	CASSLKSGILGTEAFF	TGTGCCAGCAGCTTAAAAAGCGGGATATTGGGAACTGAAGCTTTCTTT
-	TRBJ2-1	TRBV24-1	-	CATSDLLVGYNEQFF	TGTGCCACCAGTGATTTGCTCGTGGGCTACAATGAGCAGTTCTTC
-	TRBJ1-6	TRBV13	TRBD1	CASSLGDRYNSPLHF	TGTGCCAGCAGCCTAGGGGACAGGTATAATTCACCCCTCCACTTT
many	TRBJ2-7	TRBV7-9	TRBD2	CASSTPTSGGPLNSYEQYF	TGTGCCAGCAGCACGCCGACTAGCGGGGGACCTCTGAACTCCTACGAGCAGTACTTC
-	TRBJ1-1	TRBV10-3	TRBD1	CAITVQGGGDTEAFF	TGTGCCATCACCGTACAGGGGGGAGGTGACACTGAAGCTTTCTTT
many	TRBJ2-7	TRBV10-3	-	CAARSWEDSYEQYF	TGTGCCGCACGGTCCTGGGAGGATTCCTACGAGCAGTACTTC
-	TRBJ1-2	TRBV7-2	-	CASSLSRYYGYTF	TGTGCCAGCAGCTTGTCCAGATACTATGGCTACACCTTC
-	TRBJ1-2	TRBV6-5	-	CASRQRAANYGYTF	TGTGCCAGCAGACAAAGGGCGGCTAACTATGGCTACACCTTC
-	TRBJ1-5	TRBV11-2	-	CASSSDLLRPQHF	TGTGCCAGCAGCTCGGACCTTTTAAGGCCCCAGCATTTT
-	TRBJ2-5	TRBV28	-	CASMGRAPGWTQYF	TGTGCCAGTATGGGACGGGCGCCCGGATGGACCCAGTACTTC
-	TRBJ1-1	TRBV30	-	CAWSVRGDTEAFF	TGTGCCTGGAGTGTAAGAGGGGACACTGAAGCTTTCTTT
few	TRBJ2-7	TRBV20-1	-	CSASWGVGGGEQYF	TGCAGTGCCTCATGGGGGGTAGGGGGCGGCGAGCAGTACTTC
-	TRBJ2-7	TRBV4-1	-	CASSLYYGPAAYEQYF	TGCGCCAGCAGCCTCTACTATGGCCCGGCGGCCTACGAGCAGTACTTC
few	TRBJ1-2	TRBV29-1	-	CSVEYNNYGYTF	TGCAGCGTTGAATACAATAACTATGGCTACACCTTC
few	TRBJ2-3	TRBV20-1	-	CSAWGRRDTQYF	TGCAGTGCTTGGGGGAGACGAGATACGCAGTATTTT
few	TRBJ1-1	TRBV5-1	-	CASSYNTDNTEAFF	TGCGCCAGCAGCTATAATACCGACAATACCGAAGCTTTCTTT
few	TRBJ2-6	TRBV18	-	CASSPPNSGSGANVLTF	TGTGCCAGCTCACCTCCTAATAGTGGCTCTGGGGCCAACGTCCTGACTTTC
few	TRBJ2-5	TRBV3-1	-	CASSQERAEQETQYF	TGTGCCAGCAGCCAAGAAAGGGCAGAGCAAGAGACCCAGTACTTC
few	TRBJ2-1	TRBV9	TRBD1	CAGRGSGQGGNEQFF	TGTGCCGGCAGGGGTTCTGGACAGGGAGGAAATGAGCAGTTCTTC
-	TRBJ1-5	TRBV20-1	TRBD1	CSARTGGGGSNQPQHF	TGCAGTGCTCGGACAGGGGGCGGTGGTAGCAATCAGCCCCAGCATTTT
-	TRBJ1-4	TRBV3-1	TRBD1	CASSQIQGLNEKLFF	TGTGCCAGCAGCCAGATACAGGGGCTTAATGAAAAACTGTTTTTT
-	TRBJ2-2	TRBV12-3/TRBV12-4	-	CASSTGVQAGAGELFF	TGTGCCAGCAGTACCGGGGTCCAGGCAGGGGCCGGGGAGCTGTTTTTT
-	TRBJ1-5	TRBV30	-	CAWRGSDYQPQHF	TGTGCCTGGAGAGGCAGCGACTATCAGCCCCAGCATTTT
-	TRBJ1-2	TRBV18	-	CASSPDLSVRSYGYTF	TGTGCCAGCTCACCAGATCTGTCAGTCCGCTCTTATGGCTACACCTTC
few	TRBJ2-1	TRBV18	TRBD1	CASSPATGWSYNEQFF	TGTGCCAGCTCACCAGCGACAGGGTGGTCCTACAATGAGCAGTTCTTC
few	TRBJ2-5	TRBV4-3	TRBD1	CASSRGGQGQETQYF	TGCGCCAGCAGCCGAGGTGGACAGGGGCAAGAGACCCAGTACTTC
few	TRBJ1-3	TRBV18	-	CASSPPSKSNTIYF	TGTGCCAGCTCACCACCGTCCAAGAGCAACACCATATATTTT
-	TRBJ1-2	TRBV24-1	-	CATSGGLAGYTF	TGTGCCACCAGCGGGGGGTTGGCTGGCTACACCTTC
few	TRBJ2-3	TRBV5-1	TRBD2	CASREGTSGGQNTQYF	TGCGCCAGCAGGGAAGGGACTAGCGGGGGGCAAAATACGCAGTATTTT
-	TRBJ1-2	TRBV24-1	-	CATSPNRDYGYTF	TGTGCCACCAGTCCAAACCGGGACTATGGCTACACCTTC
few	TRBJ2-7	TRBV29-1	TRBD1	CSVTGTGSYEQYF	TGCAGCGTGACCGGGACAGGCTCCTACGAGCAGTACTTC
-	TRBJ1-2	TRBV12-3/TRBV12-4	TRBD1	CASSHFGGQGKHYGYTF	TGTGCCAGCAGCCACTTTGGGGGACAGGGGAAACACTATGGCTACACCTTC
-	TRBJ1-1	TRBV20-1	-	CSARISSYGAFF	TGCAGTGCTAGAATCAGTTCTTACGGGGCTTTCTTT
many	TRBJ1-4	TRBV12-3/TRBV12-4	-	CASSDPRIINEKLFF	TGTGCCAGCAGCGACCCCAGGATCATCAATGAAAAACTGTTTTTT
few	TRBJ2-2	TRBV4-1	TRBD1	CASSHRTGANTGELFF	TGCGCCAGCAGCCACCGGACAGGGGCGAACACCGGGGAGCTGTTTTTT
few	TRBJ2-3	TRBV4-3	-	CASSQGGVLSWTDTSTDTQYF	TGCGCCAGCAGCCAAGGGGGTGTTTTAAGTTGGACTGACACTAGCACAGATACGCAGTATTTT
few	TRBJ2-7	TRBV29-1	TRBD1	CSVGGQGAYEQYF	TGCAGCGTTGGGGGACAGGGCGCCTACGAGCAGTACTTC
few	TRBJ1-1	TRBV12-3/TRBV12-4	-	CASRYRDSRVPTEAFF	TGTGCCAGCAGGTACAGGGATTCGAGGGTTCCCACTGAAGCTTTCTTT
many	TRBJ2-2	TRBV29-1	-	CSFLRGGPGELFF	TGCAGCTTCCTCAGGGGGGGCCCCGGGGAGCTGTTTTTT
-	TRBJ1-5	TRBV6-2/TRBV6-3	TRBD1	CASSSLTGKDRPQHF	TGTGCCAGCAGCTCCCTGACAGGGAAGGATCGGCCCCAGCATTTT